The text below deals with one TCR beta chain. The antigen remains unidentified. Cells designated naive CD8 were CD45RO-negative and were positively selected for CCR7, with terminally differentiated effector memory CD45RA+ cells excluded. This CDR3 spans 16 amino acids. Germline V gene data show CDR1 as SGHVS and CDR2 as FQNEAQ. The trim removed 2 bases at V and 8 bases at J, leaving 12 bases unmatched. Assay: immunoSEQ multiplex PCR; the TCRdb copy retains only in-frame clones and omits some. The sample has around 1.9 million clones, around 95% seen once. The sample originates from a study of shared clonotypes between healthy human individuals. Study-level results: Blood was the only sampled material, and tissue repertoires likely differ.

The receptor was isolated from a man between 18 and 35 years old in good health. Some clones in this sample may be carry-over from other donors' samples. Specimen: naive CD8+ T cells from PBMCs. The chain joins TRBV7-8 to TRBJ1-2, with TRBD1 matching 9 bases. The DNA of the CDR3 is TGTGCCAGCAGCTTACGGCAAAACAGGGGGCTCTTAGGCTACACCTTC. Translation: CASSLRQNRGLLGYTF.